Sequencing of this T cell receptor beta chain was carried out in a study of blood T cell repertoires in COVID-19. V was trimmed by 5 bases and J by 4 bases, leaving 14 bases between them. CDR3 length equals 14 residues. In germline, CDR1 is SGHTA, CDR2 FQGNSA. TCRdb keeps only in-frame clones here, not all; method: immunoSEQ multiplex PCR. This sample has some 250,000 clones, with about 88% found just once. The source of this sequence is a woman aged 40 to 50 who had recovered from COVID-19. Material for sequencing was peripheral blood. This chain uses TRBV7-2 with TRBJ2-5; perhaps TRBD1 as D (5 bases). CDR3 sequence: CASSRAPRGETQYF. CDR3 nucleotide sequence: TGTGCCAGCAGCAGGGCCCCAAGGGGAGAGACCCAGTACTTC.